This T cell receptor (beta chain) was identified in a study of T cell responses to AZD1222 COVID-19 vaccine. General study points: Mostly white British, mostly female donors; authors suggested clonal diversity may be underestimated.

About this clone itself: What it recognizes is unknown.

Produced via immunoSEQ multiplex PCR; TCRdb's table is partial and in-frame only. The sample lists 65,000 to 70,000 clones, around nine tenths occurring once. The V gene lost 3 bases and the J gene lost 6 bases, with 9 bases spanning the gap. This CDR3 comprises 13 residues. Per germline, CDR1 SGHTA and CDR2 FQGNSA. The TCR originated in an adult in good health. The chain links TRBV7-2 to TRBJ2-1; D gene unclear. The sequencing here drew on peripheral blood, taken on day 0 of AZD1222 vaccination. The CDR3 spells CASSFMKSNEQFF. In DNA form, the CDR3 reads TGTGCCAGCAGCTTTATGAAGAGCAATGAGCAGTTCTTC.